Sequencing of this T cell receptor (beta chain) was carried out in a study of blood T cell repertoires in COVID-19. In the study overall: The United States, Italy and Spain were the sources of the acute and convalescent COVID-19 samples. PBMCs, B-cell-depleted T cells, or T cells were the source of the cDNA or gDNA that made up the material.

Germline assignment: CDR1 SGHDN and CDR2 FVKESK. This CDR3 comprises 17 residues. The junction had 11 bases not matched to a gene; V was cut back by 0 bases and J by 6 bases. Original methodology: Amplifying reference gene primers gave estimates of nucleated cell counts. The assay was immunoSEQ multiplex PCR, and TCRdb's table has in-frame clones only and misses some. Clone size and V and J calls were adopted from that table, with D and trimming inferred from the DNA. In the table there are over 20,000 clones, 86% of which are singletons. This rearrangement joins TRBV14 to TRBJ2-3; TRBD2 matches 8 bases. Sequencing input: peripheral blood. This sequence was found in a human donor with active COVID-19. The donor label of this sample is uncertain. The CDR3 DNA reads TGTGCCAGCAGCCAAGATCTCGCGGGGGGCCCTCTGGATACGCAGTATTTT. As protein: CASSQDLAGGPLDTQYF.